This TCR beta chain was recorded in a study of molecular identifiers for immune sequencing clone quantification. Using its own MiXCR run on the PCR reads, TCRdb lists one record per CDR3 protein. The profile shows about 320,000 distinct CDR3 sequences, over 20% of them singletons. The sequence was collected from a human donor in good health. Some libraries in this study had Jurkat cell RNA spiked in. Material for sequencing was naive CD8+ T cells from blood, with Jurkat cell RNA spiked in. As to subset: FACS-sorted CD8+CD4-CCR7+CD45RA+ naive T cells.

The CDR3 reads CASSYTAQGALEQYF. CDR3 nucleotide sequence: TGTGCCAGCAGTTACACGGCGCAGGGGGCGCTTGAGCAGTACTTC. This rearrangement joins TRBV6-6 to TRBJ2-7, with TRBD1 matching 8 bases. The germline CDR1 and CDR2 sequences are MNHNY and SVGAGI (reference sequence). The ends lost 2 bases at V and 7 bases at J; junction bases unmatched: 10. The CDR3 has 15 amino acids.